These T cell receptor beta chains were read from a single sample in a study of T cells in Graves' hyperthyroidism and ophthalmopathy. TCRdb redid the calling of the multiplex PCR reads with MiXCR, one entry per CDR3 protein. The sample contains over 700,000 distinct CDR3 sequences, approximately 36% of which appear only once. Sequencing input: blood. The receptor set was obtained from a woman in her forties with Graves' hyperthyroidism. Both conserved end residues are part of each CDR3. The order of the fields is clone size, J gene, V gene, CDR3 protein. Clone size is not always given. Where it is, it says once, few, many or a class for expanded clones.

clone size: many; J gene: TRBJ2-2; V gene: TRBV15; CDR3 protein: CATSRLGTGKTGELFF
clone size: NA; J gene: TRBJ2-3; V gene: TRBV10-3; CDR3 protein: CATGEGVDTQYF
clone size: many; J gene: TRBJ2-7; V gene: TRBV7-2; CDR3 protein: CASSLTRHEQYF
clone size: many; J gene: TRBJ1-5; V gene: TRBV12-3/TRBV12-4; CDR3 protein: CASSFGDMGPQHF
clone size: few; J gene: TRBJ1-3; V gene: TRBV12-3/TRBV12-4; CDR3 protein: CASSPRDREGWNSGNTIYF
clone size: NA; J gene: TRBJ2-7; V gene: TRBV7-9; CDR3 protein: CASMTGDSYEQYF
clone size: NA; J gene: TRBJ1-6; V gene: TRBV19; CDR3 protein: CASKGQGHPGALHF
clone size: many; J gene: TRBJ1-1; V gene: TRBV6-5; CDR3 protein: CASSYTGNTEAFF
clone size: few; J gene: TRBJ1-2; V gene: TRBV28; CDR3 protein: CASSWGQGGYTF
clone size: many; J gene: TRBJ2-2; V gene: TRBV9; CDR3 protein: CASSVRPSGVTGELFF
clone size: NA; J gene: TRBJ2-7; V gene: TRBV29-1; CDR3 protein: CSVDDGGPYEQYF
clone size: NA; J gene: TRBJ2-3; V gene: TRBV2; CDR3 protein: CASSGLISTDTQYF
clone size: many; J gene: TRBJ1-5; V gene: TRBV7-6; CDR3 protein: CASSLFYKDRLNQPQHF
clone size: many; J gene: TRBJ1-1; V gene: TRBV29-1; CDR3 protein: CSPSRNTEAFF
clone size: NA; J gene: TRBJ2-2; V gene: TRBV10-3; CDR3 protein: CAISEPYGELFF
clone size: NA; J gene: TRBJ1-1; V gene: TRBV2; CDR3 protein: CASIGSTEAFF
clone size: NA; J gene: TRBJ2-6; V gene: TRBV10-3; CDR3 protein: CATETGANVLTF
clone size: NA; J gene: TRBJ1-2; V gene: TRBV29-1; CDR3 protein: CSGTVNYGYTF
clone size: many; J gene: TRBJ1-1; V gene: TRBV19; CDR3 protein: CASRGRTEAFF
clone size: NA; J gene: TRBJ2-7; V gene: TRBV7-8; CDR3 protein: CASRSGLESYEQYF
clone size: few; J gene: TRBJ2-7; V gene: TRBV4-1; CDR3 protein: CASSQYLGNYEQYF
clone size: many; J gene: TRBJ1-2; V gene: TRBV15; CDR3 protein: CATSSGNRERYGYTF
clone size: NA; J gene: TRBJ1-2; V gene: TRBV7-9; CDR3 protein: CASSFTHGHTF
clone size: many; J gene: TRBJ1-1; V gene: TRBV20-1; CDR3 protein: CSWAGLGEAEAFF
clone size: NA; J gene: TRBJ1-2; V gene: TRBV12-3/TRBV12-4; CDR3 protein: CASSIQLGVGDGYTF
clone size: many; J gene: TRBJ1-2; V gene: TRBV7-2; CDR3 protein: CASTPLSRGMGSYTF
clone size: many; J gene: TRBJ1-2; V gene: TRBV12-3/TRBV12-4; CDR3 protein: CASKWGYDYGYTF
clone size: NA; J gene: TRBJ2-7; V gene: TRBV15; CDR3 protein: CATSSLGANYGQYF
clone size: NA; J gene: TRBJ2-5; V gene: TRBV6-2/TRBV6-3; CDR3 protein: CASSDRSSGTQYF
clone size: many; J gene: TRBJ2-7; V gene: TRBV9; CDR3 protein: CASSVGSGLAYEQYF
clone size: NA; J gene: TRBJ2-7; V gene: TRBV7-9; CDR3 protein: CASSLKDDGRYEQYF
clone size: NA; J gene: TRBJ2-7; V gene: TRBV10-3; CDR3 protein: CAISERTSGGPHEQYF
clone size: NA; J gene: TRBJ1-1; V gene: TRBV27; CDR3 protein: CASSLLLESSAFF
clone size: few; J gene: TRBJ1-2; V gene: TRBV2; CDR3 protein: CASRKETGVDYGYTF
clone size: NA; J gene: TRBJ1-5; V gene: TRBV19; CDR3 protein: CASSMVTKGNQPQHF
clone size: many; J gene: TRBJ1-2; V gene: TRBV7-2; CDR3 protein: CASSSGTGVRYTF
clone size: NA; J gene: TRBJ2-5; V gene: TRBV3-1; CDR3 protein: CASSQGTSGNTETQYF
clone size: NA; J gene: TRBJ1-1; V gene: TRBV6-5; CDR3 protein: CASSPPDSEAFF
clone size: NA; J gene: TRBJ1-1; V gene: TRBV7-6; CDR3 protein: CASGLGLGNTEAFF
clone size: few; J gene: TRBJ2-3; V gene: TRBV2; CDR3 protein: CASSEALPSGMKVNTQYF
clone size: few; J gene: TRBJ2-7; V gene: TRBV7-2; CDR3 protein: CAWSVGREQEQYF
clone size: once; J gene: TRBJ2-7; V gene: TRBV7-2; CDR3 protein: CASSPRGTGEFEQYF